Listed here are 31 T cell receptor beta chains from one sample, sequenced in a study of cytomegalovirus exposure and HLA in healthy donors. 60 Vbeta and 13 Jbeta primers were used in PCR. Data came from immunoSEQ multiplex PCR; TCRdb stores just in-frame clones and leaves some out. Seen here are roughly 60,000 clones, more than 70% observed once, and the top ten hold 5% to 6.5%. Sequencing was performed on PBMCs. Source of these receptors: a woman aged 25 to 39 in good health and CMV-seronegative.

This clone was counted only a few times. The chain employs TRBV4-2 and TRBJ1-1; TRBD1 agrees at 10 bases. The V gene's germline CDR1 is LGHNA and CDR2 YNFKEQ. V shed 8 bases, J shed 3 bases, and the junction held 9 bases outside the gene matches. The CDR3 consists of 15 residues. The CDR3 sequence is CASQGTGEWDTEAFF. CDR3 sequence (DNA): TGTGCCAGCCAGGGGACAGGGGAATGGGACACTGAAGCTTTCTTT.

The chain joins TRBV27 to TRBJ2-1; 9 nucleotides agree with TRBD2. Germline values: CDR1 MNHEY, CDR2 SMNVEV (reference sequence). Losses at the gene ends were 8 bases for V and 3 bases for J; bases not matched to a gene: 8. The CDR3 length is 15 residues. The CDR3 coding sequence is TGTGCCAGCCTCGGGAGCGGGAGGTACTACAATGAGCAGTTCTTC. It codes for CASLGSGRYYNEQFF.

CDR3 DNA: TGTGCCAGCAGCTTTGGGGGAGGCTTCTATGGCTACACCTTC. As protein: CASSFGGGFYGYTF. The chain is built from TRBV5-6 and TRBJ1-2; TRBD1 might be the D (5 bases). V was pared by 2 bases and J by 4 bases, with 12 bases between. The CDR3 is 14 amino acids. Per the germline V gene, CDR1 is SGHDT and CDR2 is YYEEEE.

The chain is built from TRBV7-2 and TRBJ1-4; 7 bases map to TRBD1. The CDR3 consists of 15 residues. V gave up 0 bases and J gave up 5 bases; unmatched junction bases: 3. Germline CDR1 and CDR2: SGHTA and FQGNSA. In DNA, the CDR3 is TGTGCCAGCAGCTTAGCACCGGGACAGAATGAAAAACTGTTTTTT. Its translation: CASSLAPGQNEKLFF.

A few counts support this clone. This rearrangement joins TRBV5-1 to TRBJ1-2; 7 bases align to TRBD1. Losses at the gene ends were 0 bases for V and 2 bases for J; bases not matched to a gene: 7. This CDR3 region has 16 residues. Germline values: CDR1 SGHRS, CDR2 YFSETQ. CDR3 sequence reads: CASSLVGQASNYGYTF. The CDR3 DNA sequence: TGCGCCAGCAGCTTGGTAGGACAGGCTTCCAACTATGGCTACACCTTC.

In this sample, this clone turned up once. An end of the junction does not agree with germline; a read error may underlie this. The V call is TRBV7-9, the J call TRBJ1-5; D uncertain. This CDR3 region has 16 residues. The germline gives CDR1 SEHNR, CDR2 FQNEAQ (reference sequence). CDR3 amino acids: CSSSLVSFYSNQPQHF. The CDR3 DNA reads TGTTCCAGCAGCCTAGTCTCGTTCTATAGCAATCAGCCCCAGCATTTT.

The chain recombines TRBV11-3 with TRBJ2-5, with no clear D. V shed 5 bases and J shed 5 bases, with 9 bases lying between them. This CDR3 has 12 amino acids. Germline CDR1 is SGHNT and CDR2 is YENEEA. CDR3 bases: TGTGCCAGCAGCCCCAACTCGGAGACCCAGTACTTC. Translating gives CASSPNSETQYF.

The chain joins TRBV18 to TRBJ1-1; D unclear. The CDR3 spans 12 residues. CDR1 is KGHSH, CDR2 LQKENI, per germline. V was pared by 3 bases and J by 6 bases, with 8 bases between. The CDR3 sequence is CASSPTFPEAFF. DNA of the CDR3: TGTGCCAGCTCACCGACTTTTCCTGAAGCTTTCTTT.

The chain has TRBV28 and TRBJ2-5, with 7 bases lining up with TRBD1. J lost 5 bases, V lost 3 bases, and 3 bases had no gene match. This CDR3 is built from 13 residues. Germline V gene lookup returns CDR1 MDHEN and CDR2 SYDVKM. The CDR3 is CASSFDRVETQYF. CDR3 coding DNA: TGTGCCAGCAGTTTCGACAGGGTTGAGACCCAGTACTTC.

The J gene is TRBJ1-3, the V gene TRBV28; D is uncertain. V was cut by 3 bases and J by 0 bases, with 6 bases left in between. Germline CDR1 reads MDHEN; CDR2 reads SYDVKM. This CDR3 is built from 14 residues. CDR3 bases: TGTGCCAGCAGTTTCGGGGTCTCTGGAAACACCATATATTTT. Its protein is CASSFGVSGNTIYF.

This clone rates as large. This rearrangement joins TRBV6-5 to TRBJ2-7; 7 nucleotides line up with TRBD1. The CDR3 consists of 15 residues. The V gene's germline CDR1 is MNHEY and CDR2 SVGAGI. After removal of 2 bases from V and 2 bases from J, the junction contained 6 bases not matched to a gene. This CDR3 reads CASSYTQTGTYEQYF. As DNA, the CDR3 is TGTGCCAGCAGTTACACACAGACAGGGACCTACGAGCAGTACTTC.

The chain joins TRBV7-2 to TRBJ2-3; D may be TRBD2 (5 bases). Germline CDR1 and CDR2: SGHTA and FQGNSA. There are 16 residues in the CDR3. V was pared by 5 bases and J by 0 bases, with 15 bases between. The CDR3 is CASSPRAGVSTDTQYF. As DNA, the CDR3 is TGTGCCAGCAGCCCCCGGGCGGGTGTGAGCACAGATACGCAGTATTTT.

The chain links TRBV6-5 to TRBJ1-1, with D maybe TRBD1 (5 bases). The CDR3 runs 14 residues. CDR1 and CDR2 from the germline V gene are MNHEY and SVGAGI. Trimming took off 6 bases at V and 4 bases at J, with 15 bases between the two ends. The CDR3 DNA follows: TGTGCCAGCAGATATCCAGGGTCTGGCACTGAAGCTTTCTTT. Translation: CASRYPGSGTEAFF.

CDR3 loop: CAWTRLAGGPYEQYF. CDR3 nucleotide sequence: TGTGCCTGGACCCGACTAGCGGGAGGGCCCTACGAGCAGTACTTC. This chain uses TRBV30 with TRBJ2-7, with 14 bases that match TRBD2. J was trimmed by 2 bases and V by 4 bases; bases with no gene match: 4. CDR3 length: 15 amino acids. Germline V gene lookup returns CDR1 GTSNPN and CDR2 SVGIG (reference sequence).

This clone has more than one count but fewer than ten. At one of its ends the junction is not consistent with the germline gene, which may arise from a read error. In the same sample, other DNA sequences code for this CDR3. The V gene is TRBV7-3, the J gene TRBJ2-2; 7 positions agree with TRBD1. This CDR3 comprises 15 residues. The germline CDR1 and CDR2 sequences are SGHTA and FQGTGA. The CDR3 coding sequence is TGTGCCAGCAGCTTAATAGGGACAGACACTGGGGAGCTGTTTTTT. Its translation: CASSLIGTDTGELFF.

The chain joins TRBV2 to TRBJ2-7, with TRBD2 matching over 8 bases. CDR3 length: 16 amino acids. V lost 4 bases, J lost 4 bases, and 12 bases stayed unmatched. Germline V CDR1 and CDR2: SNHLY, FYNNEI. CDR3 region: CASSGGTGGLVYEQYV. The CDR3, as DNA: TGTGCCAGCAGTGGGGGTACGGGAGGGCTAGTATACGAGCAGTACGTC.

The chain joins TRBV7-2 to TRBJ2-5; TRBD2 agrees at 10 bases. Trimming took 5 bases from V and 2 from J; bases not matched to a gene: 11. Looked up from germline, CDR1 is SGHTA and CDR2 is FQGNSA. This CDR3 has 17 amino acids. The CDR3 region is CASSKGGAGGSQETQYF. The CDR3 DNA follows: TGTGCCAGCAGCAAAGGGGGAGCGGGAGGGTCTCAAGAGACCCAGTACTTC.

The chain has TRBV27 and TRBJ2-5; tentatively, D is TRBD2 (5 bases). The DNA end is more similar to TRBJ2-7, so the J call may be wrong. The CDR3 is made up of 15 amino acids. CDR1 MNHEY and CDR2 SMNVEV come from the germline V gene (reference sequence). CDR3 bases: TGTGCCAGCAGTTTAGATGAGGGTGTCGGGTACGAGCAGTACTTC. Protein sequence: CASSLDEGVGYEQYF.

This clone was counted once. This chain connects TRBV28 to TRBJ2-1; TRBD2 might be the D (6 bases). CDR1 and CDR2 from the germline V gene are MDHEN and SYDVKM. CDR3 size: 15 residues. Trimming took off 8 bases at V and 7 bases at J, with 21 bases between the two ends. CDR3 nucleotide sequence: TGTGCCAGCCCCTCCGGGACTGGCCTCTTGAATGAGCAGTTCTTC. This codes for CASPSGTGLLNEQFF.

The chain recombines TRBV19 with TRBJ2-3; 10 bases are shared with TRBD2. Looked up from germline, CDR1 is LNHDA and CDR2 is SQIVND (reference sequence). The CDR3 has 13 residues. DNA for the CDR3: TGTGCTAGCGGGGGGCGGGTCACAGATACGCAGTATTTT. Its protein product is CASGGRVTDTQYF.

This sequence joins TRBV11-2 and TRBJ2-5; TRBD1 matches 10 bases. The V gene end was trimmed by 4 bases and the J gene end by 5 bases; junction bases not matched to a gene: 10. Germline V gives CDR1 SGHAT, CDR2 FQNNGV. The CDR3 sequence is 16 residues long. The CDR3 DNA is TGTGCCAGCAGCTCACGGACAGGGGGAGGCTCCGAGACCCAGTACTTC. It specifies CASSSRTGGGSETQYF.

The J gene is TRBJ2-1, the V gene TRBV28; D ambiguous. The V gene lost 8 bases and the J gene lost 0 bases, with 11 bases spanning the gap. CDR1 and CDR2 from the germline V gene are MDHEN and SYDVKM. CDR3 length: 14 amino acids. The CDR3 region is CASQPKSSYNEQFF. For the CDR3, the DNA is TGTGCCAGCCAACCTAAGAGCTCCTACAATGAGCAGTTCTTC.

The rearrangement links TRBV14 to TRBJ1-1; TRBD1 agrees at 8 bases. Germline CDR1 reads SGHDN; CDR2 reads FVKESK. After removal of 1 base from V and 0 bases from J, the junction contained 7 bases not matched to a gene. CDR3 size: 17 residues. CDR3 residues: CASSQARQGAMNTEAFF. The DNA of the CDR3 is TGTGCCAGCAGCCAAGCCCGGCAGGGGGCGATGAACACTGAAGCTTTCTTT.

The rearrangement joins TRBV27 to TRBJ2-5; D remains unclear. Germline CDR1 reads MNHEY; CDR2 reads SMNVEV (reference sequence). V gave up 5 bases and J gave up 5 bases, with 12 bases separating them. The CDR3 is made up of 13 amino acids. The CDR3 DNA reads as TGTGCCAGCAGTGATAGTAGCTCCGAGACCCAGTACTTC. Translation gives CASSDSSSETQYF.

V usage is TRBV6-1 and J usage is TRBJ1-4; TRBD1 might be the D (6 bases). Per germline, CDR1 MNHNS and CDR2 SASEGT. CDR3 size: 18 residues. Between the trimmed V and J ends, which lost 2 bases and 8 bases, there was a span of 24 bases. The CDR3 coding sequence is TGTGCCAGCAGTGAAAGGGGGGGGTGGGGCAGCCCCTGGGAAAAACTGTTTTTT. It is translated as CASSERGGWGSPWEKLFF.

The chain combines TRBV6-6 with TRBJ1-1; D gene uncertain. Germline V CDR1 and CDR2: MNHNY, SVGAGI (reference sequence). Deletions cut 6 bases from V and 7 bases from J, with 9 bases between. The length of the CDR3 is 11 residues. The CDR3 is CASSSGNEAFF. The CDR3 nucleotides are TGTGCCAGCAGCAGCGGAAATGAAGCTTTCTTT.

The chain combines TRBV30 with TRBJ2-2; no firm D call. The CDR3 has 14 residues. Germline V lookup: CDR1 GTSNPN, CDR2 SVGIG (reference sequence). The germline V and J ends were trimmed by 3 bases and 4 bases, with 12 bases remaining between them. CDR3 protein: CAWRAAEFTGELFF. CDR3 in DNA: TGTGCCTGGAGGGCCGCGGAGTTCACCGGGGAGCTGTTTTTT. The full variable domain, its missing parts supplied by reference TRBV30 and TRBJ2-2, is SQTIHQWPATLVQPVGSPLSLECTVEGTSNPNLYWYRQAAGRGLQLLFYSVGIGQISSEVPQNLSASRPQDRQFILSSKKLLLSDSGFYLCAWRAAEFTGELFFGEGSRLTVL.

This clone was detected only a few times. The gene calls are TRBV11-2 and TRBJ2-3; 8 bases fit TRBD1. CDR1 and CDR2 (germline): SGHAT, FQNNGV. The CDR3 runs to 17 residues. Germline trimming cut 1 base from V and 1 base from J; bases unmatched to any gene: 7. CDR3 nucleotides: TGTGCCAGCAGCTTAGTAGCTCCGGGACAGGGCACAGATACGCAGTATTTT. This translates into CASSLVAPGQGTDTQYF.

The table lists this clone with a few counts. CDR3: CASSSYRMAGEVWNEKLFF. As DNA, the CDR3 is TGTGCCAGCAGTTCGTATAGGATGGCAGGCGAAGTATGGAATGAAAAACTGTTTTTT. The chain uses TRBV27 and TRBJ1-4; no clear D gene. The CDR3 has 19 residues. Trimming stripped 4 bases from V and 5 bases from J, with 26 bases between. From germline, CDR1 is MNHEY and CDR2 SMNVEV (reference sequence).

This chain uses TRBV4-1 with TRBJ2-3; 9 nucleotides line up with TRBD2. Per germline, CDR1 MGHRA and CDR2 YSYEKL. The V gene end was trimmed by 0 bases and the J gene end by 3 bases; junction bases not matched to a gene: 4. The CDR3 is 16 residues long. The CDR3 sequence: CASSQEAGGNTDTQYF. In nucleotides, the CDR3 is TGCGCCAGCAGCCAAGAGGCGGGAGGGAATACAGATACGCAGTATTTT.

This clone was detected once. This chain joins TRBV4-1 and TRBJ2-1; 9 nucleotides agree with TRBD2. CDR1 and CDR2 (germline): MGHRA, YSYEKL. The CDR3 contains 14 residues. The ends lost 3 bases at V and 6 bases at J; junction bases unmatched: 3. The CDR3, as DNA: TGCGCCAGCAGCCATAGGACTAGCGCCAATGAGCAGTTCTTC. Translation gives CASSHRTSANEQFF.